A selection of T cell receptor beta chains follows, all from one sample in a study of T cell responses to AZD1222 COVID-19 vaccine. The data were produced by immunoSEQ multiplex PCR, yet TCRdb's version contains in-frame clones alone and is incomplete. The sample consists of approximately 110,000 clones, just under 90% of them appearing once. Specimen: peripheral blood, collected on day 0 of AZD1222 vaccination. These receptors all come from an adult in good health. The CDR3 runs from the conserved cysteine through the conserved F or W. D genes are given only for firm matches. Not every row has a clone size; where given, it reads once, few, many or a size class.

abundance: .; v_gene: TRBV5-4; d_gene: .; len: 11; j_gene: TRBJ2-1; CDR3aa: CASSFANEQFF; CDR3nt: TGTGCCAGCAGCTTTGCGAATGAGCAGTTCTTC
abundance: .; v_gene: TRBV19; d_gene: TRBD2; len: 15; j_gene: TRBJ2-1; CDR3aa: CASSIGSGGRDEQFF; CDR3nt: TGTGCCAGTAGTATAGGCTCGGGAGGTAGAGATGAGCAGTTCTTC
abundance: few; v_gene: TRBV6-5; d_gene: .; len: 14; j_gene: TRBJ2-3; CDR3aa: CASRTKQITDTQYF; CDR3nt: TGTGCCAGCAGAACTAAGCAGATCACAGATACGCAGTATTTT
abundance: once; v_gene: TRBV10-3; d_gene: TRBD1; len: 13; j_gene: TRBJ2-7; CDR3aa: CAITRGQGSEQYF; CDR3nt: TGTGCCATCACTAGGGGACAGGGATCGGAGCAGTACTTC
abundance: .; v_gene: TRBV3-1/TRBV3-2; d_gene: .; len: 17; j_gene: TRBJ2-6; CDR3aa: CASSPAARGAGANVLTF; CDR3nt: TGTGCCAGCAGCCCCGCCGCCAGGGGGGCTGGGGCCAACGTCCTGACTTTC
abundance: .; v_gene: TRBV12-3/TRBV12-4; d_gene: .; len: 12; j_gene: TRBJ1-4; CDR3aa: CASSGEYEKLFF; CDR3nt: TGTGCCAGCAGCGGGGAATACGAAAAACTGTTTTTT
abundance: .; v_gene: TRBV6-5; d_gene: .; len: 15; j_gene: TRBJ1-1; CDR3aa: CASSKQVEVNTEAFF; CDR3nt: TGTGCCAGCAGTAAACAGGTGGAGGTGAACACTGAAGCTTTCTTT
abundance: .; v_gene: TRBV30; d_gene: .; len: 14; j_gene: TRBJ1-1; CDR3aa: CAWSVAHWNTEAFF; CDR3nt: TGTGCCTGGAGTGTGGCACACTGGAACACTGAAGCTTTCTTT
abundance: once; v_gene: TRBV12-5; d_gene: .; len: 17; j_gene: TRBJ2-5; CDR3aa: CASGLVLGSGPQETQYF; CDR3nt: TGTGCTAGTGGTTTGGTTCTGGGTAGCGGACCACAAGAGACCCAGTACTTC
abundance: .; v_gene: TRBV27; d_gene: TRBD1; len: 18; j_gene: TRBJ1-6; CDR3aa: CASSSPPGQGTMRSPLHF; CDR3nt: TGTGCCAGCAGTTCCCCCCCGGGACAGGGGACGATGCGGTCACCCCTCCACTTT
abundance: .; v_gene: TRBV5-6; d_gene: .; len: 14; j_gene: TRBJ1-5; CDR3aa: CASSPQGSNQPQHF; CDR3nt: TGTGCCAGCAGCCCACAGGGCAGCAATCAGCCCCAGCATTTT
abundance: .; v_gene: TRBV28; d_gene: TRBD1; len: 14; j_gene: TRBJ1-3; CDR3aa: CASSSGGTGNTIYF; CDR3nt: TGTGCCAGCAGTTCAGGGGGCACTGGAAACACCATATATTTT
abundance: .; v_gene: TRBV4-2; d_gene: TRBD2; len: 15; j_gene: TRBJ2-7; CDR3aa: CASSLIAGELYEQYF; CDR3nt: TGTGCCAGCAGCCTAATAGCGGGAGAACTATACGAGCAGTACTTC
abundance: .; v_gene: TRBV2; d_gene: TRBD1; len: 15; j_gene: TRBJ1-5; CDR3aa: CASSEEGQGDQPQHF; CDR3nt: TGTGCCAGCAGTGAGGAGGGACAGGGCGATCAGCCCCAGCATTTT
abundance: .; v_gene: TRBV28; d_gene: .; len: 14; j_gene: TRBJ1-2; CDR3aa: CASNLQLGVGGYTF; CDR3nt: TGTGCCAGCAACCTCCAGTTAGGGGTTGGAGGCTACACCTTC
abundance: once; v_gene: TRBV5-1; d_gene: .; len: 15; j_gene: TRBJ1-6; CDR3aa: CASSLEQGGNSPLHF; CDR3nt: TGCGCCAGCAGCTTGGAACAGGGAGGCAATTCACCCCTCCACTTT
abundance: .; v_gene: TRBV24-1; d_gene: .; len: 13; j_gene: TRBJ1-1; CDR3aa: CATSGPANTEAFF; CDR3nt: TGTGCCACCAGTGGGCCTGCGAACACTGAAGCTTTCTTT
abundance: .; v_gene: TRBV6-5; d_gene: .; len: 11; j_gene: TRBJ1-1; CDR3aa: CASMFGRATFF; CDR3nt: TGTGCCAGCATGTTTGGCAGGGCAACTTTCTTT
abundance: .; v_gene: TRBV24-1; d_gene: .; len: 11; j_gene: TRBJ2-3; CDR3aa: CATSRSDTQYF; CDR3nt: TGTGCCACCAGCCGCTCAGATACGCAGTATTTT
abundance: once; v_gene: TRBV28; d_gene: TRBD2; len: 14; j_gene: TRBJ2-3; CDR3aa: CASSPGLAADTQYF; CDR3nt: TGTGCCAGCAGCCCCGGACTAGCGGCAGATACGCAGTATTTT
abundance: .; v_gene: TRBV18; d_gene: .; len: 16; j_gene: TRBJ1-2; CDR3aa: CASSPTGQTNYDGYTF; CDR3nt: TGTGCCAGCTCACCAACCGGACAGACTAACTATGATGGCTACACCTTC
abundance: .; v_gene: TRBV6-5; d_gene: .; len: 14; j_gene: TRBJ2-7; CDR3aa: CASSYSRQAYEQYF; CDR3nt: TGTGCCAGCAGTTACTCGAGACAGGCGTACGAGCAGTACTTC
abundance: .; v_gene: TRBV9; d_gene: .; len: 15; j_gene: TRBJ2-7; CDR3aa: CASSVGDAGAGEQYF; CDR3nt: TGTGCCAGCAGCGTAGGCGATGCGGGGGCGGGCGAGCAGTACTTC
abundance: once; v_gene: TRBV7-7; d_gene: TRBD1; len: 13; j_gene: TRBJ2-7; CDR3aa: CASSLGQGAEQYF; CDR3nt: TGTGCCAGCAGCTTAGGTCAGGGGGCCGAGCAGTACTTC
abundance: .; v_gene: TRBV13; d_gene: .; len: 16; j_gene: TRBJ2-1; CDR3aa: CASSLLGGSSYNEQFF; CDR3nt: TGTGCCAGCAGCTTACTGGGGGGCAGCTCCTACAATGAGCAGTTCTTC
abundance: .; v_gene: TRBV27; d_gene: TRBD2; len: 16; j_gene: TRBJ2-2; CDR3aa: CASSLSEGLGSGELFF; CDR3nt: TGTGCCAGCAGTTTATCGGAGGGACTAGGTTCCGGGGAGCTGTTTTTT
abundance: .; v_gene: TRBV7-8; d_gene: .; len: 13; j_gene: TRBJ1-1; CDR3aa: CASSFSGRTEAFF; CDR3nt: TGTGCCAGCAGCTTTTCAGGTCGGACTGAAGCTTTCTTT
abundance: .; v_gene: TRBV29-1; d_gene: .; len: 13; j_gene: TRBJ2-7; CDR3aa: CSVGSAGYYEQYF; CDR3nt: TGCAGCGTTGGTAGTGCGGGCTACTACGAGCAGTACTTC
abundance: once; v_gene: TRBV7-9; d_gene: TRBD2; len: 14; j_gene: TRBJ2-7; CDR3aa: CASMDTGGREEQYF; CDR3nt: TGTGCCAGCATGGACACTGGGGGGAGGGAAGAGCAGTACTTC
abundance: once; v_gene: TRBV7-2; d_gene: TRBD1; len: 16; j_gene: TRBJ1-3; CDR3aa: CASSLDIGTGVNTIYF; CDR3nt: TGTGCCAGCAGCTTAGATATCGGGACAGGGGTAAACACCATATATTTT
abundance: .; v_gene: TRBV10-1; d_gene: .; len: 14; j_gene: TRBJ2-3; CDR3aa: CASSEDGTTDTQYF; CDR3nt: TGCGCCAGCAGTGAGGACGGGACCACAGATACGCAGTATTTT
abundance: .; v_gene: TRBV18; d_gene: .; len: 14; j_gene: TRBJ1-2; CDR3aa: CASSPSQDIYGYTF; CDR3nt: TGTGCCAGCTCACCCAGTCAGGACATCTATGGCTACACCTTC
abundance: few; v_gene: TRBV7-9; d_gene: .; len: 12; j_gene: TRBJ1-1; CDR3aa: CASRPTNTEAFF; CDR3nt: TGTGCCAGCAGACCGACGAACACTGAAGCTTTCTTT
abundance: .; v_gene: TRBV5-1; d_gene: .; len: 15; j_gene: TRBJ2-1; CDR3aa: CASSWAVGSGNEQFF; CDR3nt: TGCGCCAGCAGCTGGGCGGTGGGTAGCGGAAATGAGCAGTTCTTC
abundance: .; v_gene: TRBV18; d_gene: .; len: 15; j_gene: TRBJ1-1; CDR3aa: CASSPNSVMNTEAFF; CDR3nt: TGTGCCAGCTCACCTAACTCAGTCATGAACACTGAAGCTTTCTTT
abundance: .; v_gene: TRBV27; d_gene: .; len: 14; j_gene: TRBJ1-1; CDR3aa: CASTTTTGYTEAFF; CDR3nt: TGTGCCAGCACCACGACTACCGGGTACACTGAAGCTTTCTTT
abundance: .; v_gene: TRBV5-6; d_gene: TRBD1; len: 14; j_gene: TRBJ2-7; CDR3aa: CASSLVGGRNEQYF; CDR3nt: TGTGCCAGCAGCTTGGTAGGGGGCAGGAACGAGCAGTACTTC
abundance: .; v_gene: TRBV5-1; d_gene: TRBD1; len: 15; j_gene: TRBJ1-6; CDR3aa: CASSRQTGMGSPLHF; CDR3nt: TGCGCCAGCAGCAGACAGACAGGGATGGGATCACCCCTCCACTTT
abundance: .; v_gene: TRBV30; d_gene: TRBD1; len: 14; j_gene: TRBJ1-6; CDR3aa: CAWSSGTGGSPLHF; CDR3nt: TGTGCCTGGAGCTCCGGGACAGGAGGTTCACCCCTCCACTTT
abundance: .; v_gene: TRBV19; d_gene: .; len: 14; j_gene: TRBJ2-3; CDR3aa: CASRGDFFTDTQYF; CDR3nt: TGTGCCAGTAGAGGGGACTTTTTCACAGATACGCAGTATTTT
abundance: .; v_gene: TRBV3-1/TRBV3-2; d_gene: TRBD2; len: 16; j_gene: TRBJ2-2; CDR3aa: CASSKGLAGNTGELFF; CDR3nt: TGTGCCAGCAGCAAGGGACTAGCGGGGAACACCGGGGAGCTGTTTTTT
abundance: .; v_gene: TRBV24-1; d_gene: .; len: 16; j_gene: TRBJ1-3; CDR3aa: CATSEPDGDSGNTIYF; CDR3nt: TGTGCCACCAGTGAACCCGACGGGGACTCTGGAAACACCATATATTTT
abundance: .; v_gene: TRBV5-4; d_gene: TRBD2; len: 15; j_gene: TRBJ2-2; CDR3aa: CASSFRGGATGELFF; CDR3nt: TGTGCCAGCAGCTTCCGCGGGGGGGCCACCGGGGAGCTGTTTTTT
abundance: .; v_gene: TRBV12-3/TRBV12-4; d_gene: .; len: 13; j_gene: TRBJ1-2; CDR3aa: CASSLLGGDGYTF; CDR3nt: TGTGCCAGCAGTTTGTTGGGGGGCGATGGCTACACCTTC
abundance: once; v_gene: TRBV12-3/TRBV12-4; d_gene: .; len: 13; j_gene: TRBJ1-1; CDR3aa: CASSLQANTEAFF; CDR3nt: TGTGCCAGCAGTCTACAGGCGAACACTGAAGCTTTCTTT
abundance: .; v_gene: TRBV5-1; d_gene: .; len: 12; j_gene: TRBJ2-1; CDR3aa: CASSLVTREQFF; CDR3nt: TGCGCCAGCAGCTTGGTTACTAGGGAGCAGTTCTTC
abundance: .; v_gene: TRBV6-1; d_gene: TRBD2; len: 18; j_gene: TRBJ2-7; CDR3aa: CASSGWSSGRASSYEQYF; CDR3nt: TGTGCCAGCAGTGGGTGGAGTAGCGGGAGGGCCTCAAGCTACGAGCAGTACTTC
abundance: .; v_gene: TRBV4-1; d_gene: .; len: 15; j_gene: TRBJ2-2; CDR3aa: CASSQSGLSPGELFF; CDR3nt: TGCGCCAGCAGCCAATCGGGACTCTCCCCCGGGGAGCTGTTTTTT
abundance: .; v_gene: TRBV4-1; d_gene: TRBD2; len: 17; j_gene: TRBJ2-3; CDR3aa: CASSLLAGGGGTDTQYF; CDR3nt: TGCGCCAGCAGCCTCCTGGCTGGGGGAGGGGGCACAGATACGCAGTATTTT
abundance: .; v_gene: TRBV10-1; d_gene: .; len: 12; j_gene: TRBJ2-5; CDR3aa: CASSGDQETQYF; CDR3nt: TGCGCCAGCAGTGGTGACCAAGAGACCCAGTACTTC
abundance: .; v_gene: TRBV5-1; d_gene: TRBD2; len: 16; j_gene: TRBJ2-1; CDR3aa: CASSLGAGGVYNEQFF; CDR3nt: TGCGCCAGCAGCTTGGGGGCGGGAGGTGTGTACAATGAGCAGTTCTTC
abundance: .; v_gene: TRBV2; d_gene: .; len: 16; j_gene: TRBJ1-5; CDR3aa: CASSARWQFSNQPQHF; CDR3nt: TGTGCCAGCAGTGCTCGATGGCAGTTTAGCAATCAGCCCCAGCATTTT
abundance: few; v_gene: TRBV12-3/TRBV12-4; d_gene: .; len: 11; j_gene: TRBJ1-1; CDR3aa: CASTLGTEAFF; CDR3nt: TGTGCCAGCACTCTGGGCACTGAAGCTTTCTTT
abundance: few; v_gene: TRBV13; d_gene: .; len: 12; j_gene: TRBJ1-6; CDR3aa: CASSLGDSPLHF; CDR3nt: TGTGCCAGCAGCTTAGGGGATTCACCCCTCCACTTT
abundance: once; v_gene: TRBV2; d_gene: .; len: 15; j_gene: TRBJ2-5; CDR3aa: CASSEIRGKDETQYF; CDR3nt: TGTGCCAGCAGTGAAATCAGGGGCAAGGATGAGACCCAGTACTTC